These T cell receptor beta chains were read from a single sample in a study of Graves' ophthalmopathy and Graves' hyperthyroidism. TCRdb redid the calling of the multiplex PCR reads with MiXCR, one entry per CDR3 protein. The top ten hold roughly 1.5% of the sample, which has a few hundred thousand distinct CDR3 sequences, 15% to 20% seen once. Material: peripheral blood. Receptors were obtained from a woman under 30 with Graves' ophthalmopathy. The CDR3 runs from the conserved cysteine through the conserved F or W. A D gene is named only where the DNA matches it firmly. The listing skips clone size in some rows; elsewhere it reads once, few, many or a size class.

D,size,V,J,CDR3,DNA
.,many,TRBV6-5,TRBJ2-6,CASSYGITGANVLTF,TGTGCCAGCAGTTACGGGATTACTGGGGCCAACGTCCTGACTTTC
.,.,TRBV11-2,TRBJ1-5,CASSLGDGPKQPQHF,TGTGCCAGCAGCTTAGGAGACGGACCCAAACAGCCCCAGCATTTT
.,many,TRBV6-2/TRBV6-3,TRBJ2-5,CASSYSTLRGKIPQRETQYF,TGTGCCAGCAGTTACTCTACCTTACGGGGGAAAATTCCCCAGCGGGAGACCCAGTACTTC
.,.,TRBV27,TRBJ1-1,CARYLGDTEAFF,TGTGCCAGATATTTGGGGGACACTGAAGCTTTCTTT
.,many,TRBV12-3/TRBV12-4,TRBJ2-5,CASRMDSWLGTQYF,TGTGCCAGCAGGATGGACAGCTGGTTGGGGACCCAGTACTTC
.,many,TRBV6-2/TRBV6-3,TRBJ2-2,CASSYFEGGNTGELFF,TGTGCCAGCAGTTACTTTGAGGGGGGGAACACCGGGGAGCTGTTTTTT
.,.,TRBV12-3/TRBV12-4,TRBJ1-2,CASSENRADGYTF,TGTGCCAGCAGTGAAAACAGGGCCGACGGCTACACCTTC
.,many,TRBV11-2,TRBJ2-7,CASSLVAAGEQYF,TGTGCCAGCAGCTTAGTAGCAGCGGGCGAGCAGTACTTC
.,many,TRBV19,TRBJ1-5,CASSIRTYQPQHF,TGTGCCAGTAGTATACGGACTTACCAGCCCCAGCATTTT
TRBD2,.,TRBV5-1,TRBJ2-7,CASMSGGSSYEQYF,TGCGCCAGCATGTCCGGGGGGAGCTCCTACGAGCAGTACTTC
TRBD2,many,TRBV30,TRBJ2-7,CAWNFRGVAPEQYF,TGTGCCTGGAACTTCCGGGGGGTTGCCCCCGAGCAGTACTTC
TRBD2,many,TRBV27,TRBJ2-7,CASRSRLADSYEQYF,TGTGCCAGCAGAAGTCGACTAGCGGATTCCTACGAGCAGTACTTC
TRBD2,many,TRBV12-3/TRBV12-4,TRBJ2-5,CASSLGTSGQETQYF,TGTGCCAGCAGTTTAGGTACTAGCGGTCAAGAGACCCAGTACTTC
.,many,TRBV6-2/TRBV6-3,TRBJ2-7,CASTSRWDEQYF,TGTGCCAGTACCTCCCGGTGGGACGAGCAGTACTTC
.,few,TRBV5-1,TRBJ1-6,CASSTGTVDNSPLHF,TGCGCCAGCAGCACCGGGACCGTCGATAATTCACCCCTCCACTTT
TRBD1,.,TRBV6-5,TRBJ2-7,CASSYSTLGTARSEQYF,TGTGCCAGCAGTTACTCGACTTTAGGGACAGCGCGGTCCGAGCAGTACTTC
.,.,TRBV6-5,TRBJ1-5,CASRGGGGSYLPQHF,TGTGCCAGCAGGGGGGGGGGGGGAAGCTACCTGCCCCAGCATTTT
.,many,TRBV7-2,TRBJ1-2,CASRQGSSTNYGYTF,TGTGCCAGCAGGCAGGGGTCCTCGACTAACTATGGCTACACCTTC
TRBD1,many,TRBV24-1,TRBJ2-5,CATSETLTGLGETQYF,TGTGCCACCAGTGAAACCCTGACAGGGCTTGGGGAGACCCAGTACTTC
TRBD1,.,TRBV12-3/TRBV12-4,TRBJ2-7,CASSFRDRLYEQYF,TGTGCCAGCAGTTTCCGGGACAGGCTCTACGAGCAGTACTTC
.,many,TRBV6-5,TRBJ2-5,CASSRTVQETQYF,TGTGCCAGCAGCCGGACAGTTCAAGAGACCCAGTACTTC
.,many,TRBV6-5,TRBJ1-1,CASSTGVMNTEAFF,TGTGCCAGCAGTACTGGGGTTATGAACACTGAAGCTTTCTTT
.,many,TRBV18,TRBJ2-5,CASSPMDSEETQYF,TGTGCCAGCTCACCCATGGACTCGGAAGAGACCCAGTACTTC
.,many,TRBV6-1,TRBJ2-7,CASRSGVEVRREQYF,TGTGCCAGCAGGTCGGGGGTAGAGGTGAGGAGGGAGCAGTACTTC
.,medium-sized,TRBV29-1,TRBJ1-5,CSVVVGGGRDQPQHF,TGCAGCGTTGTCGTGGGAGGAGGGCGGGATCAGCCCCAGCATTTT
.,many,TRBV29-1,TRBJ2-2,CSVHLARGGTGELFF,TGCAGCGTTCACCTTGCCCGAGGGGGGACCGGGGAGCTGTTTTTT
.,many,TRBV12-3/TRBV12-4,TRBJ2-5,CASSPGDSLNQETQYF,TGTGCCAGCAGTCCTGGAGACAGTTTGAACCAAGAGACCCAGTACTTC
TRBD1,many,TRBV6-2/TRBV6-3,TRBJ1-1,CATRDRDSPGFEAFF,TGTGCCACCAGGGACAGGGACAGTCCCGGATTTGAAGCTTTCTTT
.,.,TRBV12-3/TRBV12-4,TRBJ1-6,CASTLRGGNSPLHF,TGTGCCAGCACTTTAAGGGGTGGTAATTCACCCCTCCACTTT
.,many,TRBV5-1,TRBJ2-7,CASSQNYEQYF,TGCGCCAGCAGCCAAAACTACGAGCAGTACTTC
.,.,TRBV29-1,TRBJ1-5,CSVASGSLVTQHF,TGCAGCGTTGCCTCCGGGTCCCTCGTGACCCAGCATTTT
.,few,TRBV2,TRBJ2-2,CASSEGRLTTTGELFF,TGTGCCAGCAGTGAAGGGAGACTAACTACGACCGGGGAGCTGTTTTTT